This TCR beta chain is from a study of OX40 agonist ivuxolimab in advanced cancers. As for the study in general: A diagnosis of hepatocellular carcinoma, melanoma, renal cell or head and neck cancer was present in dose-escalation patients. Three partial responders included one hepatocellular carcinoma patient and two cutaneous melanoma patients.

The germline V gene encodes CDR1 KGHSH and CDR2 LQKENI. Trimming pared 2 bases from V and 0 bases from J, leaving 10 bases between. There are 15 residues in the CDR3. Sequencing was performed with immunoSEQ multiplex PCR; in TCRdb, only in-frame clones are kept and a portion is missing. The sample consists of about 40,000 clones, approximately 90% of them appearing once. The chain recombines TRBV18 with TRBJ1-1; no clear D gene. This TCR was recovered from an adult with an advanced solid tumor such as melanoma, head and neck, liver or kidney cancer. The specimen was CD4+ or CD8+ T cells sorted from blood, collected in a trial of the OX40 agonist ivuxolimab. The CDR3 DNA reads TGTGCCAGCTCACCAGTTTCGGGCATGAACACTGAAGCTTTCTTT. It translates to CASSPVSGMNTEAFF.